The 11 T cell receptor beta chains in this list originate from one sample, sequenced in a study of cytomegalovirus exposure and HLA in healthy donors. The PCR ran on 60 Vbeta and 13 Jbeta primers. Repertoires were generated with immunoSEQ multiplex PCR, while TCRdb's copy carries only in-frame clones and drops some. The sample has under 150,000 clones; roughly 72% are singletons. The sequenced sample consisted of PBMCs. These TCRs come from a woman aged 50 to 60 in good health and CMV-seronegative.

The chain is built from TRBV19 and TRBJ1-1; D possibly corresponds to TRBD1 (6 bases). Per germline, CDR1 LNHDA and CDR2 SQIVND (reference sequence). The CDR3 extends over 16 amino acids. V was pared by 3 bases and J by 2 bases, with 16 bases between. CDR3 nucleotides: TGTGCCAGTAGTATTCAGGGGCTGAGGGGTAACACTGAAGCTTTCTTT. It translates to CASSIQGLRGNTEAFF.

The chain has TRBV11-3 and TRBJ2-1; TRBD1 agrees at 9 bases. This CDR3 contains 16 residues. The ends lost 5 bases at V and 8 bases at J; junction bases unmatched: 13. In germline, CDR1 is SGHNT, CDR2 YENEEA. The CDR3 region has the DNA TGTGCCAGCAGCCGCCTCGCGGGACAGGGTGCTGATGAGCAGTTCTTC. Translating it yields CASSRLAGQGADEQFF. Based on the CDR3 plus reference TRBV11-3 and TRBJ2-1, the full variable domain is EAGVVQSPRYKIIEKKQPVAFWCNPISGHNTLYWYLQNLGQGPELLIRYENEEAVDDSQLPKDRFSAERLKGVDSTLKIQPAELGDSAVYLCASSRLAGQGADEQFFGPGTRLTVL.

Remarks on this clone: Germline is not matched at one junction end, which may reflect a read error. The chain couples TRBV7-7 to TRBJ2-2, with 7 nucleotides matching TRBD1. The germline gives CDR1 SSHAT, CDR2 FNYEAQ (reference sequence). This CDR3 has 17 amino acids. CDR3 nucleotide sequence: TGTGCTAGCAGCCGCATTATAGGGGGCGCTAGTACCGGGGAGCTGTTTTTT. Translation gives CASSRIIGGASTGELFF.

The chain joins TRBV6-5 to TRBJ1-4, with TRBD1 identical over 8 bases. The CDR3 covers 13 residues. Per the germline V gene, CDR1 is MNHEY and CDR2 is SVGAGI. V lost 6 bases and J lost 10; bases outside the gene matches: 7. CDR3 DNA sequence: TGTGCCAGCAGACAGGGGGACGTAGGAAAACTGTTTTTT. Protein product: CASRQGDVGKLFF.

The rearrangement joins TRBV19 to TRBJ1-5, with D unresolved. V lost 3 bases and J 2 bases, leaving 17 bases between the germline ends. The CDR3 length is 17 residues. Germline V CDR1 and CDR2: LNHDA, SQIVND (reference sequence). CDR3 in amino acids: CASSILSDGRGNQPQHF. CDR3 DNA: TGTGCCAGTAGTATTCTGTCCGACGGGAGGGGCAATCAGCCCCAGCATTTT.

The chain joins TRBV7-3 to TRBJ1-2, with 8 positions matching TRBD1. V lost 6 bases, J lost 8 bases, and 8 bases stayed unmatched. The germline gives CDR1 SGHTA, CDR2 FQGTGA. There are 13 residues in the CDR3. This chain's CDR3 is CASRPTGVAGYTF. For the CDR3, the DNA is TGTGCCAGCAGGCCGACAGGGGTAGCCGGCTACACCTTC. Complete variable domain (other parts from reference TRBV7-3 and TRBJ1-2): GAGVSQTPSNKVTEKGKYVELRCDPISGHTALYWYRQSLGQGPEFLIYFQGTGAADDSGLPNDRFFAVRPEGSVSTLKIQRTERGDSAVYLCASRPTGVAGYTFGSGTRLTVV.

This chain's CDR3 is CASSGRQGAHRSGANVLTF. The CDR3 region has the DNA TGTGCCAGCAGTGGAAGACAGGGGGCACATCGGTCTGGGGCCAACGTCCTGACTTTC. The chain links TRBV28 to TRBJ2-6; 10 bases are a match to TRBD1. V lost 5 bases, J lost 1 base, and 11 bases stayed unmatched. The CDR3 is 19 amino acids. Germline V gives CDR1 MDHEN, CDR2 SYDVKM. Using reference TRBV28 and TRBJ2-6 for the parts outside the CDR3, the full variable domain is DVKVTQSSRYLVKRTGEKVFLECVQDMDHENMFWYRQDPGLGLRLIYFSYDVKMKEKGDIPEGYSVSREKKERFSLILESASTNQTSMYLCASSGRQGAHRSGANVLTFGAGSRLTVL.

This sequence joins TRBV5-4 and TRBJ1-4, with TRBD1 matching 11 bases. CDR3 length: 17 residues. Germline V CDR1 and CDR2: SGHNT, YYREEE (reference sequence). V dropped 3 bases and J dropped 5; count of bases not matched to a gene: 9. The CDR3 DNA is TGTGCCAGCAGCTCTTCCGGGACAGGGGGGGGAAATGAAAAACTGTTTTTT. It translates to CASSSSGTGGGNEKLFF.

This clone appeared once. The J gene is TRBJ2-1, the V gene TRBV28; D possibly corresponds to TRBD2 (5 bases). V lost 3 bases and J lost 4, with 16 bases in between. The germline CDR1 and CDR2 sequences are MDHEN and SYDVKM. The CDR3 has 16 amino acids. CDR3 sequence: CASSFPLRVTYNEQFF. In nucleotides, the CDR3 is TGTGCCAGCAGTTTCCCCTTGAGGGTAACTTACAATGAGCAGTTCTTC.

The chain carries TRBV7-9 and TRBJ2-5; D possibly corresponds to TRBD1 (6 bases). V lost 3 bases and J 1 base, leaving 15 bases between the germline ends. This CDR3 is 16 amino acids long. Germline V gene data show CDR1 as SEHNR and CDR2 as FQNEAQ (reference sequence). The CDR3 bases are TGTGCCAGCAGCTTCTCGACAGGTTCTATCCAAGAGACCCAGTACTTC. Translation gives CASSFSTGSIQETQYF.

This chain links TRBV12-5 with TRBJ1-5; TRBD1 aligns across 8 bases. CDR1 is LGHNT and CDR2 is FRNRAP in the germline V gene. The CDR3 has 16 amino acids. J was trimmed by 0 bases and V by 6 bases; bases with no gene match: 7. The CDR3 DNA sequence: TGTGCTAGTGGAGACAGGGGTCCGGATAGCAATCAGCCCCAGCATTTT. Amino acids: CASGDRGPDSNQPQHF. Complete variable domain (other parts from reference TRBV12-5 and TRBJ1-5): DARVTQTPRHKVTEMGQEVTMRCQPILGHNTVFWYRQTMMQGLELLAYFRNRAPLDDSGMPKDRFSAEMPDATLATLKIQPSEPRDSAVYFCASGDRGPDSNQPQHFGDGTRLSIL.